The clone carrying this T cell receptor beta chain has only one observation. From germline, CDR1 is LNHDA and CDR2 SQIVND (reference sequence). V was clipped by 5 bases and J by 7 bases, with 7 bases between them. The CDR3 has 11 residues. 13 Jbeta primers and 60 Vbeta primers were used for the PCR. The protocol was immunoSEQ multiplex PCR, while the TCRdb copy is restricted to in-frame clones and leaves out a portion. This table holds 150,000 or so clones, roughly 86% found once. The sample belongs to a study of cytomegalovirus exposure and HLA in healthy donors. This receptor was identified in a young man in good health and CMV-seropositive. The V call is TRBV19, the J call TRBJ2-3; the D is unclear. Input material: PBMCs. In DNA, the CDR3 is TGTGCCAGTAGTGATAGCTATACGCAGTATTTT. Its protein is CASSDSYTQYF.